These T cell receptor beta chains were read from a single sample in a study of T cell responses to AZD1222 COVID-19 vaccine. This table comes from immunoSEQ multiplex PCR, and its TCRdb copy is limited to in-frame clones, with some not included. The top ten hold 1% to 1.5% of the sample, which has approximately 110,000 clones, 92% seen once. Here the sequenced sample was peripheral blood, taken on day 0 of AZD1222 vaccination. These receptors originate from an adult in good health. Each CDR3 is given with its conserved first and last residue. D genes are given only for firm matches.

NA TRBJ1-5 TRBV18 TGTGCCAGCTCACGGGGAGTGGATCAGCCCCAGCATTTT CASSRGVDQPQHF
TRBD1 TRBJ2-7 TRBV5-6 TGTGCCAGCAGCTTTTATGTCGGGACAGGGGGGATGGCGCAGTACTTC CASSFYVGTGGMAQYF
NA TRBJ1-2 TRBV30 TGTGCCTGGAGTGTAAAAGGGTTCAGAATCTATGGCTACACCTTC CAWSVKGFRIYGYTF
TRBD1 TRBJ1-2 TRBV7-9 TGTGCCAGCAGCTCGACAGGGGCAGACTATGGCTACACCTTC CASSSTGADYGYTF
NA TRBJ2-5 TRBV14 TGTGCCAGCAGCCAAGTTGGGACACTTCAAGAGACCCAGTACTTC CASSQVGTLQETQYF
NA TRBJ2-7 TRBV29-1 TGCAGCGTTGGGGCACAGCTTTCCTACGAGCAGTACTTC CSVGAQLSYEQYF
NA TRBJ1-5 TRBV3-1/TRBV3-2 TGTGCCAGCAGCCAAGTCTGGTCAAATCAGCCCCAGCATTTT CASSQVWSNQPQHF
NA TRBJ1-6 TRBV3-1/TRBV3-2 TGTGCCAGCAGCCAATTCCTACCAGGCAGCTCCTATAATTCACCCCTCCACTTT CASSQFLPGSSYNSPLHF
NA TRBJ2-1 TRBV7-9 TGTGCCAGCAGCTTTAAAGGTCAGAATGAGCAGTTCTTC CASSFKGQNEQFF
NA TRBJ2-7 TRBV14 TGTGCCAGCAGCCCATCCGGCAGGGAGATTGGGCAGTACTTC CASSPSGREIGQYF